These 18 T cell receptor beta chains share one sample of origin, sequenced in a study of T cell responses to AZD1222 COVID-19 vaccine. TCRdb keeps only in-frame clones here, not all; method: immunoSEQ multiplex PCR. The data show 150,000 or so clones, roughly 92% seen once. Sequencing was performed on peripheral blood, taken on day 0 of AZD1222 vaccination. The receptors were gathered from an adult in good health.

The chain has TRBV10-1 and TRBJ2-2; D remains ambiguous. CDR3 length: 13 residues. The ends were cut back, 8 bases at V and 5 bases at J, with 12 bases in the middle. CDR1 is WNHNN and CDR2 is SYGVQD in the germline V gene (reference sequence). The CDR3 protein is CASRPSGTGELFF. The CDR3 DNA reads TGCGCCAGCCGTCCTAGTGGGACCGGGGAGCTGTTTTTT.

This clone was observed a single time. The rearrangement uses TRBV3-1 (or the pseudogene TRBV3-2) and TRBJ1-2, with D possibly being TRBD1 (6 bases). Germline V lookup: CDR1 LGHDT, CDR2 YNNKEL (reference sequence). There are 14 residues in the CDR3. Trimming took off 3 bases at V and 4 bases at J, with 12 bases between the two ends. This chain's CDR3 is CASSQGGGSYGYTF. CDR3 coding DNA: TGTGCCAGCAGCCAGGGTGGGGGCTCCTATGGCTACACCTTC.

J is TRBJ1-2 and V is TRBV7-9; D gene ambiguous. CDR1 and CDR2 (germline): SEHNR, FQNEAQ (reference sequence). The CDR3 runs to 15 residues. V shed 5 bases and J shed 3 bases, with 16 bases lying between them. CDR3 nucleotides: TGTGCCAGCAGCGTACCGGACCGCCGGGACTATGGCTACACCTTC. Translation: CASSVPDRRDYGYTF.

The genes are TRBV11-1 and TRBJ1-2; no definite D call. The CDR3 totals 13 residues. Per germline, CDR1 SGHAT and CDR2 FQDESV (reference sequence). The V end was cut by 11 bases, the J end by 6 bases, with 19 bases between. The CDR3 DNA is TGTGCCGGAGGCCGCTCGATTGGGCATGGCTACACCTTC. Its protein product is CAGGRSIGHGYTF.

J is TRBJ2-1 and V is TRBV10-3; D is unresolved. Germline assignment: CDR1 ENHRY and CDR2 SYGVKD. Trimming shortened V by 3 bases and J by 5 bases, and 8 bases separated the two germline ends. The CDR3 extends over 13 amino acids. The chain's CDR3 is CAISEDVNNEQFF. The CDR3 DNA is TGTGCCATCAGTGAAGACGTTAACAATGAGCAGTTCTTC.

The gene calls are TRBV19 and TRBJ1-1; TRBD1 might be the D (5 bases). V lost 6 bases and J 1 base, leaving 9 bases between the germline ends. CDR3 size: 13 residues. Germline V CDR1 and CDR2: LNHDA, SQIVND (reference sequence). CDR3 protein: CASRKGPNTEAFF. CDR3 nucleotides: TGTGCCAGTAGGAAGGGACCGAACACTGAAGCTTTCTTT.

This rearrangement joins TRBV2 to TRBJ2-5, with 9 bases fitting TRBD1. Germline CDR1 is SNHLY and CDR2 is FYNNEI. The CDR3 has 16 amino acids. V was clipped by 6 bases and J by 7 bases; unmatched bases: 15. The CDR3 nucleotides read TGTGCCAGCAGGGCCGGACAGGGGAGCATTAGTGGGACCCAGTACTTC. Residues: CASRAGQGSISGTQYF.

The chain employs TRBV18 and TRBJ2-5, with D perhaps matching TRBD2 (6 bases). This CDR3 is built from 15 residues. Trimming removed 1 base at V and 2 bases at J, with 11 bases between. The germline V gene encodes CDR1 KGHSH and CDR2 LQKENI. The CDR3 protein is CASSPLFRGQETQYF. CDR3 nucleotides: TGTGCCAGCTCACCACTGTTTCGGGGGCAAGAGACCCAGTACTTC.

This clone was seen just once. The chain is built from TRBV9 and TRBJ1-5; D is perhaps TRBD1 (6 bases). Per germline, CDR1 SGDLS and CDR2 YYNGEE. V lost 4 bases, J lost 3 bases, and 14 bases lay in between. The CDR3 loop spans 15 amino acids. The CDR3 protein is CASSSKQGFNQPQHF. Written as DNA, the CDR3 is TGTGCCAGCAGCAGTAAACAGGGCTTCAATCAGCCCCAGCATTTT.

The chain links TRBV6-5 to TRBJ1-1; possible D gene TRBD1, 5 bases. From germline, CDR1 is MNHEY and CDR2 SVGAGI. V lost 5 bases, J lost 0 bases, and 13 bases lay in between. The CDR3 covers 15 residues. CDR3 nucleotides: TGTGCCAGCAGTCCGGCCGTAGGGGTGAACACTGAAGCTTTCTTT. Amino acids: CASSPAVGVNTEAFF.

The chain recombines TRBV12-3 or TRBV12-4 with TRBJ2-1; 9 bases map to TRBD2. The junction had 3 bases not matched to a gene; V was cut back by 5 bases and J by 7 bases. The CDR3 runs to 13 residues. CDR3 DNA: TGTGCCAGCAGTCGGACTAGCGATAATGAGCAGTTCTTC. Translation: CASSRTSDNEQFF.

The chain couples TRBV5-5 to TRBJ1-4; the D is unclear. V lost 1 base, J lost 8 bases, and 12 bases lay in between. CDR3 length: 14 residues. Germline CDR1 and CDR2: SGHKS and YYEKEE (reference sequence). The CDR3 spells CASSLPGLPEKLFF. In DNA form, the CDR3 reads TGTGCCAGCAGCTTGCCGGGGTTACCCGAAAAACTGTTTTTT. Together with reference TRBV5-5 and TRBJ1-4, the CDR3 gives the full variable domain: DAGVTQSPTHLIKTRGQQVTLRCSPISGHKSVSWYQQVLGQGPQFIFQYYEKEERGRGNFPDRFSARQFPNYSSELNVNALLLGDSALYLCASSLPGLPEKLFFGSGTQLSVL.

This chain uses TRBV3-1 (or the pseudogene TRBV3-2) with TRBJ1-5; weak D call: TRBD1 (6 bases). Germline V gives CDR1 LGHDT, CDR2 YNNKEL (reference sequence). CDR3 length: 14 residues. V lost 0 bases, J lost 7 bases, and 10 bases lay in between. The CDR3, as DNA: TGTGCCAGCAGCCAAGATACAGGGCGGCAGCCCCAGCATTTT. It is translated as CASSQDTGRQPQHF.

The chain links TRBV5-5 to TRBJ2-3; D is undetermined. The CDR3 totals 15 residues. Trimming left V 0 bases short and J 4 bases short, with 12 bases between. Germline V gives CDR1 SGHKS, CDR2 YYEKEE (reference sequence). CDR3 sequence: CASSLEVPYSDTQYF. In DNA, the CDR3 is TGTGCCAGCAGCTTGGAGGTCCCCTATTCAGATACGCAGTATTTT.

The gene calls are TRBV7-2 and TRBJ1-5; 7 positions agree with TRBD1. The germline V gene has CDR1 SGHTA and CDR2 FQGNSA. The CDR3 length is 16 residues. V was clipped by 1 base and J by 2 bases; unmatched bases: 5. The CDR3, as DNA: TGTGCCAGCAGCTTAGACCGGGACAGAGGCAATCAGCCCCAGCATTTT. Amino acids: CASSLDRDRGNQPQHF.

V gene TRBV3-1 (or the pseudogene TRBV3-2) combines with J gene TRBJ2-3, with TRBD2 matching over 7 bases. CDR1 is LGHDT and CDR2 is YNNKEL in the germline V gene (reference sequence). The CDR3 is 15 residues long. The J segment lost 2 bases and the V segment lost 4 bases, leaving 6 bases of the junction unmatched. The CDR3 sequence is CASSPSGDDTDTQYF. DNA for the CDR3: TGTGCCAGCAGCCCTAGCGGCGACGACACAGATACGCAGTATTTT.

The CDR3 spells CASVHSNRDIGQYF. The CDR3 DNA reads TGTGCCAGCGTTCACTCCAACCGGGACATCGGGCAGTACTTC. The genes are TRBV6-6 and TRBJ2-7; perhaps TRBD1 as D (6 bases). Germline values: CDR1 MNHNY, CDR2 SVGAGI (reference sequence). V shed 8 bases and J shed 9 bases, with 23 bases lying between them. The CDR3 loop spans 14 amino acids.

This clone was observed a few times. The rearrangement joins TRBV19 to TRBJ1-1; D might be TRBD1 (6 bases). Trimming removed 1 base from V and 8 bases from J, with 11 bases in between. This CDR3 has 13 amino acids. Per the germline V gene, CDR1 is LNHDA and CDR2 is SQIVND (reference sequence). CDR3 protein: CASSIADSQEAFF. CDR3 bases: TGTGCCAGTAGTATAGCGGACAGCCAAGAAGCTTTCTTT.